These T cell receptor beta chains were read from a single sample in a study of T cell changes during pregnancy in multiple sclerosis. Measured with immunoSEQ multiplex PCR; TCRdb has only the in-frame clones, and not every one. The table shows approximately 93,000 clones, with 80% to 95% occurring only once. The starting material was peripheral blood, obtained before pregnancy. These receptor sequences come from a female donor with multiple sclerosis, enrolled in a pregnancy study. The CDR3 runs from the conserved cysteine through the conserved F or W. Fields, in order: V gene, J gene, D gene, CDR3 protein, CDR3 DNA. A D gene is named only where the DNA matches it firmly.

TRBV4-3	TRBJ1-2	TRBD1	CASSQDLEGQGVYGYTF	TGCGCCAGCAGCCAAGATTTGGAGGGACAGGGTGTCTATGGCTACACCTTC
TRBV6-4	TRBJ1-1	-	CASSPHRENTEAFF	TGTGCCAGCAGCCCACACAGGGAGAACACTGAAGCTTTCTTT
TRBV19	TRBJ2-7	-	CASSIGGTRTEQYF	TGTGCCAGTAGTATTGGTGGGACAAGAACCGAGCAGTACTTC
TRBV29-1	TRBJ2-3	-	CSVELATGGTDTQYF	TGCAGCGTTGAATTAGCGACAGGAGGCACAGATACGCAGTATTTT
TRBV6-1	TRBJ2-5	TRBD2	CASSGRSIAGGGSWGETQYF	TGTGCCAGCAGTGGTAGGAGTATTGCGGGAGGGGGCAGTTGGGGAGAGACCCAGTACTTC
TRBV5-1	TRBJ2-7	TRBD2	CASSLPPLAGAGEQYF	TGCGCCAGCAGCTTGCCCCCGTTAGCGGGAGCGGGGGAGCAGTACTTC
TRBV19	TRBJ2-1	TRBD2	CASFYQGLDYNEQFF	TGTGCCAGTTTCTACCAGGGACTAGACTACAATGAGCAGTTCTTC
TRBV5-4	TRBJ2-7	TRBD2	CASSWGLAGALYPYEQYF	TGTGCCAGCAGCTGGGGACTAGCGGGGGCCCTATATCCCTACGAGCAGTACTTC
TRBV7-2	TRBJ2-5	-	CASSLNAGLETQYF	TGTGCCAGCAGCTTAAACGCGGGATTGGAGACCCAGTACTTC
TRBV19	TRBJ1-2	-	CASSILYGVSGYTF	TGTGCCAGTAGTATCTTATACGGGGTATCCGGCTACACCTTC
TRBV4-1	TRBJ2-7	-	CASSPLQGDSYEQYF	TGCGCCAGCAGCCCATTACAGGGTGACTCCTACGAGCAGTACTTC
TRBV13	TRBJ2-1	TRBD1	CASSLDRAPYNEQFF	TGTGCCAGCAGCTTGGACAGGGCTCCCTACAATGAGCAGTTCTTC
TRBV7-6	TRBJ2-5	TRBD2	CASSWGLAVQETQYF	TGTGCCAGCAGCTGGGGACTAGCGGTACAAGAGACCCAGTACTTC
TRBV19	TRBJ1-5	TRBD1	CASSIGQGAQPQHF	TGTGCCAGTAGTATAGGACAGGGAGCTCAGCCCCAGCATTTT
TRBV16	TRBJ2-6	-	CASSQSSSRFSSGANVLTF	TGTGCCAGCAGCCAATCGTCGTCCAGGTTTAGCTCTGGGGCCAACGTCCTGACTTTC
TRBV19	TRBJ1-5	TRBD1	CASSIVGRGLVGFKNQPQHF	TGTGCCAGTAGTATAGTTGGTAGGGGGCTGGTGGGTTTTAAAAATCAGCCCCAGCATTTT